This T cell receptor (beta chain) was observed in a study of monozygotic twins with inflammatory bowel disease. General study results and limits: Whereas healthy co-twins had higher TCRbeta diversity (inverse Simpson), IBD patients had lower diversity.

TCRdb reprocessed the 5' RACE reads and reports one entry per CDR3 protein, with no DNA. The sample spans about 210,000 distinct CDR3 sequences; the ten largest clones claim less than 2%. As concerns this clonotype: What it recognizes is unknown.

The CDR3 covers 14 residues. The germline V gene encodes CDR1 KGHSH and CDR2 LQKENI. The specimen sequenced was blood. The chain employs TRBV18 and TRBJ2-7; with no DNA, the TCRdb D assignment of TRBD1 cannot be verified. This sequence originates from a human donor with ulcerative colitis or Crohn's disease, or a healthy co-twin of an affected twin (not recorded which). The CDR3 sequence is CASSPSTRAEEQYF.